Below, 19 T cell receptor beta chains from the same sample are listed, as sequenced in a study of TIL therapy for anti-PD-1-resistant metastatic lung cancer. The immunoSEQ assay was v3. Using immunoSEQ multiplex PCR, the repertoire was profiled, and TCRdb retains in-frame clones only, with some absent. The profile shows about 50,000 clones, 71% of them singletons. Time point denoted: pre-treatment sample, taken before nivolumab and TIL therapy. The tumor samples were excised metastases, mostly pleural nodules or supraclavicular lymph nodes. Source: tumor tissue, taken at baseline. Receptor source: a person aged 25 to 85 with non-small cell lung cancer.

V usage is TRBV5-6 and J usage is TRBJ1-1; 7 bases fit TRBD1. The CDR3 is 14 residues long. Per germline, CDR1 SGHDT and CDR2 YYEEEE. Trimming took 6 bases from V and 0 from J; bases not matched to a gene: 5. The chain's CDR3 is CASNPGGLNTEAFF. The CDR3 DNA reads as TGTGCCAGCAACCCAGGGGGTCTGAACACTGAAGCTTTCTTT.

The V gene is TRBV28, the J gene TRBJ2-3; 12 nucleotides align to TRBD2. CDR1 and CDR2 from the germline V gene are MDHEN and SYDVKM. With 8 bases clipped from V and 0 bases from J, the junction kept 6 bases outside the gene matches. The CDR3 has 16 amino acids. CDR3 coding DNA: TGTGCCAGCCGACTAGCGGGGGCCCCTAGCACAGATACGCAGTATTTT. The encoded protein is CASRLAGAPSTDTQYF.

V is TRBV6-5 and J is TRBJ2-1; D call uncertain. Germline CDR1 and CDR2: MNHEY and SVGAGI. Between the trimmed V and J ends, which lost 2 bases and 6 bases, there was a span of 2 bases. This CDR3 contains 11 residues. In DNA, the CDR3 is TGTGCCAGCAGTTACCTCAATGAGCAGTTCTTC. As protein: CASSYLNEQFF.

CDR3 sequence reads: CASSEARGSTEAFF. The CDR3 region has the DNA TGTGCCAGCAGCGAGGCCAGGGGGAGCACTGAAGCTTTCTTT. The chain couples TRBV6-6 to TRBJ1-1, with 7 positions matching TRBD1. V was pared by 6 bases and J by 4 bases, with 8 bases of the junction left unmatched. CDR1 is MNHNY, CDR2 SVGAGI, per germline (reference sequence). This CDR3 comprises 14 residues.

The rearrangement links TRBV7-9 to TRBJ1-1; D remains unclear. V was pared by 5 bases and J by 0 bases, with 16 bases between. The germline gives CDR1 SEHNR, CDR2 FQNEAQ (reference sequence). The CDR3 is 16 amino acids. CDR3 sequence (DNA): TGTGCCAGCAGCCTGCCTGGGGTTGGCGTGAACACTGAAGCTTTCTTT. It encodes CASSLPGVGVNTEAFF.

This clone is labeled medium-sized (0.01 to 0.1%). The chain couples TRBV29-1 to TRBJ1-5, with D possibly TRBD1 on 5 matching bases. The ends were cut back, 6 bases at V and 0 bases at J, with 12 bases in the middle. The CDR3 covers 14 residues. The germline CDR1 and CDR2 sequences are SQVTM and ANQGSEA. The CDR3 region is CSVTRGHSNQPQHF. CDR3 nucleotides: TGCAGCGTAACCCGGGGCCATAGCAATCAGCCCCAGCATTTT.

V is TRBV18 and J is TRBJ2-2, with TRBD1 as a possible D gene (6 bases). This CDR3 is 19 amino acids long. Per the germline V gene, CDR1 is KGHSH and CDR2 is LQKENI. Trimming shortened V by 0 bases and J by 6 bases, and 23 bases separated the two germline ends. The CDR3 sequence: CASSPPRRFGGASPGELFF. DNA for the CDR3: TGTGCCAGCTCACCACCACGTCGTTTTGGGGGCGCTAGTCCCGGGGAGCTGTTTTTT.

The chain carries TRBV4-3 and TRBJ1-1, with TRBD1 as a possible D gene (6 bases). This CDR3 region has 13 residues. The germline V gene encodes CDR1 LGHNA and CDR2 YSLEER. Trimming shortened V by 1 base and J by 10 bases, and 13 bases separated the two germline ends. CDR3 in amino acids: CASSQGPGAAAFF. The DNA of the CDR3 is TGCGCCAGCAGCCAAGGGCCGGGGGCAGCAGCTTTCTTT.

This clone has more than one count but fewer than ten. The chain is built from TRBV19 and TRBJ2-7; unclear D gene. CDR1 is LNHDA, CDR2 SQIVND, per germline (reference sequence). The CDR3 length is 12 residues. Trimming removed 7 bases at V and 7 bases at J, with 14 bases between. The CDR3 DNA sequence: TGTGCCAGTAAGACCAGGACCGGGGAGCAGTACTTC. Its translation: CASKTRTGEQYF.

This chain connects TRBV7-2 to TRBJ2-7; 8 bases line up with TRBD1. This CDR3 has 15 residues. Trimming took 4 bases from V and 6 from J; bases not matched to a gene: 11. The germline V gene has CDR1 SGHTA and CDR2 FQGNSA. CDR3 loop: CASSSGQVGQVEQYF. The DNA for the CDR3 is TGTGCCAGCAGCTCGGGACAGGTGGGGCAAGTCGAGCAGTACTTC. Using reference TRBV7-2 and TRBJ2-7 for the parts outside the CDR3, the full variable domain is GAGVSQSPSNKVTEKGKDVELRCDPISGHTALYWYRQSLGQGLEFLIYFQGNSAPDKSGLPSDRFSAERTGGSVSTLTIQRTQQEDSAVYLCASSSGQVGQVEQYFGPGTRLTVT.

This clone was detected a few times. The CDR3: CASSVGQGRGEKLFF. The CDR3 nucleotides read TGCGCCAGCAGCGTAGGACAGGGGAGGGGTGAAAAACTGTTTTTT. V and J are TRBV5-1 and TRBJ1-4; TRBD1 aligns across 9 bases. This CDR3 comprises 15 residues. After removal of 4 bases from V and 7 bases from J, the junction contained 8 bases not matched to a gene. Germline lookup yields CDR1 SGHRS and CDR2 YFSETQ.

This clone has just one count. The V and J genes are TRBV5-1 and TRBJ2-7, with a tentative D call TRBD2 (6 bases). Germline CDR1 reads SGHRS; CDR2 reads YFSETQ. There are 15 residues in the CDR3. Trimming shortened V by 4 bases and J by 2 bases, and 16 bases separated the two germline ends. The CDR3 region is CASSPRGRGTYEQYF. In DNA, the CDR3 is TGCGCCAGCAGCCCACGGGGCCGGGGGACCTACGAGCAGTACTTC.

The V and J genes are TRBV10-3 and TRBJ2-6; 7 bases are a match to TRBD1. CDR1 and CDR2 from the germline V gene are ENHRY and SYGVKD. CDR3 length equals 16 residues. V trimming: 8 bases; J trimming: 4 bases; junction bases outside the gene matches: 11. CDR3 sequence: CAILRQGVSGANVLTF. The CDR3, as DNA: TGTGCCATCCTTCGACAGGGTGTGTCAGGGGCCAACGTCCTGACTTTC.

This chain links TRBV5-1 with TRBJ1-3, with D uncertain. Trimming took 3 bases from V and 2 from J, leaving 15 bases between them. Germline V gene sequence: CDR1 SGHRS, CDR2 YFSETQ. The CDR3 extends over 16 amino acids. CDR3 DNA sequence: TGCGCCAGCAGCTCGGTTGGACGGACTCCTGGAAACACCATATATTTT. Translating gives CASSSVGRTPGNTIYF.

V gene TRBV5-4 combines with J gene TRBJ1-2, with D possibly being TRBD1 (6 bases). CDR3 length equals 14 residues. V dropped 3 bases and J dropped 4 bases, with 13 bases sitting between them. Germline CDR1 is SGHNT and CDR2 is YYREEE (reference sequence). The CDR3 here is CASSSGGGAYGYTF. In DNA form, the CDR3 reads TGTGCCAGCAGCTCCGGGGGGGGCGCCTATGGCTACACCTTC.

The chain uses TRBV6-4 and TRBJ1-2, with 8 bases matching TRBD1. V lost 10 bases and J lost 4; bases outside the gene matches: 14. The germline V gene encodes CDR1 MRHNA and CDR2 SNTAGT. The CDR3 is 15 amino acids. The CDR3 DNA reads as TGTGCCACCATCACCTTAGGGACAGGCCTCTATGGCTACACCTTC. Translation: CATITLGTGLYGYTF.

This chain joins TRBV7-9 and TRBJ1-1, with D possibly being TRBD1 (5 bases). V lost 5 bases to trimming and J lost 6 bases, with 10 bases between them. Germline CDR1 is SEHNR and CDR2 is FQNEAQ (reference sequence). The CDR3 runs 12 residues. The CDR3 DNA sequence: TGTGCCAGCAGCCAACAGACAGCTGAAGCTTTCTTT. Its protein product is CASSQQTAEAFF. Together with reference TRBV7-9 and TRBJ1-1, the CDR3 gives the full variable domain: DTGVSQNPRHKITKRGQNVTFRCDPISEHNRLYWYRQTLGQGPEFLTYFQNEAQLEKSRLLSDRFSAERPKGSFSTLEIQRTEQGDSAMYLCASSQQTAEAFFGQGTRLTVV.

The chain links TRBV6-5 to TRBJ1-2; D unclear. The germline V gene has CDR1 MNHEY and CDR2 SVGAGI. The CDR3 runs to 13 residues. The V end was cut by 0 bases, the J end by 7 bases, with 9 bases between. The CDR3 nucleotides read TGTGCCAGCAGTTACTCGATTCGTACTGGCTACACCTTC. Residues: CASSYSIRTGYTF.

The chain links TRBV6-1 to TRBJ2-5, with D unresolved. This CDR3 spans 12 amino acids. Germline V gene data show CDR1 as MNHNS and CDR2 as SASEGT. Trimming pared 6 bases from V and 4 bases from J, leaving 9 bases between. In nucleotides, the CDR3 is TGTGCCAGCAGGTCGGTGGGAGAGACCCAGTACTTC. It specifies CASRSVGETQYF.